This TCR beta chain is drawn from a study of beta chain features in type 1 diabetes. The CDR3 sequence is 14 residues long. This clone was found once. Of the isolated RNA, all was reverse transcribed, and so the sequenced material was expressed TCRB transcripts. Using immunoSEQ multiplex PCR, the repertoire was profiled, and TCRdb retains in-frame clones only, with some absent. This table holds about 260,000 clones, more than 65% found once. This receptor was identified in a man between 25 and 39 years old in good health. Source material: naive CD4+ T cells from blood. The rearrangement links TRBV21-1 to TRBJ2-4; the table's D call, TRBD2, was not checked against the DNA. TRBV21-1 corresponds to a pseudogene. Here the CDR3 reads CASTQKRAVNIQYF. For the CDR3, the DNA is TGTGCCAGCACCCAAAAAAGAGCGGTAAACATTCAGTACTTC.